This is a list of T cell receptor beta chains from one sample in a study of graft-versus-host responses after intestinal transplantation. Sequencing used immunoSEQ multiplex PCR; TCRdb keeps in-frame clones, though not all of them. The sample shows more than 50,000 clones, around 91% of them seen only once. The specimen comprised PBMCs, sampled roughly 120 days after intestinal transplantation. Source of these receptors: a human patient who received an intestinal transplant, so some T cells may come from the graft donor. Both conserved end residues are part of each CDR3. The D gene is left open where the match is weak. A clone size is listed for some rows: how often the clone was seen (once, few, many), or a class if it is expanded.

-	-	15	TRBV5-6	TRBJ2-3	CATQQGGTYTDTQYF	TGTGCCACCCAGCAGGGCGGCACTTACACAGATACGCAGTATTTT
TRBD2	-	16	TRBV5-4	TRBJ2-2	CASSPLAGGDTGELFF	TGTGCCAGCAGCCCACTAGCGGGAGGGGACACCGGGGAGCTGTTTTTT
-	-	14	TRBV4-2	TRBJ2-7	CASSQERANYEQYF	TGTGCCAGCAGCCAAGAGAGGGCAAACTACGAGCAGTACTTC
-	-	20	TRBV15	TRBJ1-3	CATSRDGPGLLPIAGNTIYF	TGTGCCACCAGCAGAGATGGTCCGGGCCTCCTACCGATAGCTGGAAACACCATATATTTT
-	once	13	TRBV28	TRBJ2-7	CASSLRFTYEQYF	TGTGCCAGCAGTTTACGGTTCACCTACGAGCAGTACTTC
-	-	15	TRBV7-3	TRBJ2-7	CASSLTPGDVYEQYF	TGTGCCAGCAGCTTAACGCCGGGAGACGTTTACGAGCAGTACTTC
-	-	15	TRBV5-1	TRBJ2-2	CASSLTGGPVGELFF	TGCGCCAGCAGCTTGACCGGGGGGCCGGTCGGGGAGCTGTTTTTT
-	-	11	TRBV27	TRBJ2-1	CASRRLNEQFF	TGTGCCAGCAGAAGGTTAAATGAGCAGTTCTTC
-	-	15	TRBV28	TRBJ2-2	CASSSSGRGTGELFF	TGTGCCAGCAGTTCCTCCGGCAGAGGGACCGGGGAGCTGTTTTTT
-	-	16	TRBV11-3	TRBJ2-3	CASSLRGPGVADTQYF	TGTGCCAGCAGCTTAAGGGGACCTGGGGTGGCAGATACGCAGTATTTT
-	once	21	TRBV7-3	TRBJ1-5	CASSTMDSGTDETYSNQPQHF	TGTGCCAGCAGCACGATGGATTCCGGGACCGATGAAACTTATAGCAATCAGCCCCAGCATTTT
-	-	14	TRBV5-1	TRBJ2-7	CASSLSQITYEQYF	TGCGCCAGCAGCTTGTCACAGATTACCTACGAGCAGTACTTC
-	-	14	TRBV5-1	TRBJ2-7	CASSLSQITYEQYF	TGCGCCAGCAGCTTGTCACAGATTACCTACGAGCAGTACTTC
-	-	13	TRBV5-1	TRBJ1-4	CASSLEFDRRRFF	TGCGCCAGCAGCTTGGAGTTTGACCGGCGCCGGTTTTTT
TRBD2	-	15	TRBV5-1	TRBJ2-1	CASSPPTGGYNEQFF	TGCGCCAGCAGCCCCCCAACGGGGGGATACAATGAGCAGTTCTTC
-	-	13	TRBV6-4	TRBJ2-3	CASSQEEVDTQYF	TGTGCCAGCAGTCAGGAGGAGGTAGATACGCAGTATTTT
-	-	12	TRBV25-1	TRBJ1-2	CASSDLGGSNTF	TGTGCCAGCAGTGATTTGGGAGGGTCTAACACCTTC
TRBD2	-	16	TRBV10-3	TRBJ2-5	CAISEGTGGSRETQYF	TGTGCCATCAGTGAGGGTACGGGGGGGAGTCGAGAGACCCAGTACTTC
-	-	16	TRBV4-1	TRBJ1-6	CASSQRQVSYNSPLHF	TGCGCCAGCAGCCAGAGACAGGTCTCCTATAATTCACCCCTCCACTTT
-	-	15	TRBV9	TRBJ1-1	CASSVEDTLVTEAFF	TGTGCCAGCAGCGTAGAAGACACATTGGTCACTGAAGCTTTCTTT
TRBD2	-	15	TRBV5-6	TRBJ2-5	CASSLLAGLQETQYF	TGTGCCAGCAGCCTTCTAGCGGGATTACAAGAGACCCAGTACTTC
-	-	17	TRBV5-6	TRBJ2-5	CASSGRTGPRAQETQYF	TGTGCCAGCAGCGGAAGAACCGGGCCTCGAGCCCAAGAGACCCAGTACTTC
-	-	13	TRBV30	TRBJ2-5	CAWSRTKWETQYF	TGTGCCTGGAGTAGGACAAAGTGGGAGACCCAGTACTTC
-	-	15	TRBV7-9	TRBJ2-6	CASSLEGTGANVLTF	TGTGCCAGCAGCTTAGAGGGGACTGGGGCCAACGTCCTGACTTTC
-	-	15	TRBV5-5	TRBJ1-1	CASSQASYNLVRAFF	TGTGCCAGCAGCCAGGCGAGCTACAATCTCGTTAGGGCTTTCTTT
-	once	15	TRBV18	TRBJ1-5	CASSQSSPADQPQHF	TGTGCCAGCTCCCAGAGCAGCCCCGCAGATCAGCCCCAGCATTTT
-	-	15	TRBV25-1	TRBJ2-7	CASSEFPTGPYEQYF	TGTGCCAGCAGTGAATTCCCGACAGGACCCTACGAGCAGTACTTC
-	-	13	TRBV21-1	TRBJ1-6	CASSKQGMDREGF	TGTGCCAGCAGCAAGCAGGGTATGGACAGGGAAGGATTT
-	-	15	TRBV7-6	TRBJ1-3	CASALDRASGNTIYF	TGTGCCAGCGCCCTAGACCGGGCCTCTGGAAACACCATATATTTT
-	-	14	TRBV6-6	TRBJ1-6	CASRVGAVDSPLHF	TGTGCCAGCAGGGTCGGGGCGGTGGATTCACCCCTCCACTTT
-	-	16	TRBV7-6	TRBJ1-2	CASSLGNDLRGYGYTF	TGTGCCAGCAGCTTAGGGAATGACCTACGTGGCTATGGCTACACCTTC
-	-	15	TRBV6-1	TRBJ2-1	CASSEAGRPYNEQFF	TGTGCCAGCAGTGAAGCGGGAAGACCCTACAATGAGCAGTTCTTC
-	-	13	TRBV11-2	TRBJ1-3	CASRRGGGNTIYF	TGTGCCAGCAGGCGAGGGGGTGGAAACACCATATATTTT
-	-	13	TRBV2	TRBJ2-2	CASSLQGPGELFF	TGTGCCAGCAGTTTACAGGGACCCGGGGAGCTGTTTTTT
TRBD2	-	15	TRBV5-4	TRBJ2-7	CASSQGLANMGEQYF	TGTGCCAGCAGCCAGGGACTAGCGAATATGGGCGAGCAGTACTTC
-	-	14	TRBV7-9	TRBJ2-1	CASSSRDQYNEQFF	TGTGCCAGCAGCTCACGGGACCAGTACAATGAGCAGTTCTTC
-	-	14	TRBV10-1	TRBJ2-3	CASKMGSGTDTQYF	TGCGCCAGCAAAATGGGGTCTGGCACAGATACGCAGTATTTT
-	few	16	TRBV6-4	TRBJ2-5	CASSSPLWPGQETQYF	TGTGCCAGCAGTTCCCCGCTATGGCCGGGGCAAGAGACCCAGTACTTC
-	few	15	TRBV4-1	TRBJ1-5	CASSRARGGDQPQHF	TGCGCCAGCAGTAGAGCGAGGGGAGGGGATCAGCCCCAGCATTTT
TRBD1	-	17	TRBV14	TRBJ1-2	CASSQDFLGTTGDGYTF	TGTGCCAGCAGCCAAGATTTTCTCGGCACAACAGGGGATGGCTACACCTTC
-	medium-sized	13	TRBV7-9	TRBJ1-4	CASSSPGRRKLFF	TGTGCCAGCAGCTCCCCGGGACGGCGAAAACTGTTTTTT
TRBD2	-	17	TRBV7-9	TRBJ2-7	CASSLASSGRLTYEQYF	TGTGCCAGCAGCTTAGCTTCTAGCGGGAGGCTCACCTACGAGCAGTACTTC
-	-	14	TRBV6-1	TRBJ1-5	CASSAVPGNQPQHF	TGTGCCAGCAGTGCGGTCCCTGGAAATCAGCCCCAGCATTTT
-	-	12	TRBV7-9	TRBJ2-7	CASSRDGYEQYF	TGTGCCAGCAGCCGGGATGGCTACGAGCAGTACTTC
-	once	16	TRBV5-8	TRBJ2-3	CASSLSGLASTDTQYF	TGTGCCAGCAGCTTGTCGGGACTGGCGAGCACAGATACGCAGTATTTT